This T cell receptor (beta chain) stems from a study of T cell changes during pregnancy in multiple sclerosis. The CDR3 runs to 19 residues. J gave up 4 bases and V 6 bases, and 20 bases lay outside the gene matches. CDR1 LNHDA and CDR2 SQIVND come from the germline V gene (reference sequence). The protocol was immunoSEQ multiplex PCR, while the TCRdb copy is restricted to in-frame clones and leaves out a portion. The table records about 66,000 clones, 75% to 95% of them present only once. The rearrangement joins TRBV19 to TRBJ1-1; 10 positions match TRBD1. This specimen was CD8+ T cells from peripheral blood mononuclear cells, taken before pregnancy. The origin of this receptor is a female donor with multiple sclerosis, enrolled in a pregnancy study. CDR3 loop: CASRIKYVRQGAVSTEAFF. The CDR3 DNA reads as TGTGCCAGTAGGATCAAATATGTGAGACAGGGGGCGGTCAGCACTGAAGCTTTCTTT.